Here is one TCR beta chain with its context. No donor had fewer than one pre-ART PBMC sample or fewer than two post-ART PBMC samples. This specimen belongs to a study of long-term antiretroviral therapy in people with HIV. Researchers report immunoSEQ v3.0 was run at survey level. Clones were read by immunoSEQ multiplex PCR, and TCRdb kept only the in-frame ones, dropping some. Altogether roughly 38,000 clones are present, roughly four fifths being singletons, with the ten largest covering roughly 14%. J gave up 6 bases and V 5 bases, and 5 bases lay outside the gene matches. Germline CDR1 is SGHTA and CDR2 is FQGNSA. The CDR3 covers 14 residues.

The source material was unsorted PBMCs, sampled 0.3 years after starting antiretroviral therapy. The receptor was isolated from a man aged 18 to 29 with HIV. V is TRBV7-2 and J is TRBJ2-4, with 9 bases matching TRBD2. CDR3 region: CASSPGLAGNIQYF. The DNA of the CDR3 is TGTGCCAGCAGCCCGGGACTAGCCGGAAACATTCAGTACTTC.